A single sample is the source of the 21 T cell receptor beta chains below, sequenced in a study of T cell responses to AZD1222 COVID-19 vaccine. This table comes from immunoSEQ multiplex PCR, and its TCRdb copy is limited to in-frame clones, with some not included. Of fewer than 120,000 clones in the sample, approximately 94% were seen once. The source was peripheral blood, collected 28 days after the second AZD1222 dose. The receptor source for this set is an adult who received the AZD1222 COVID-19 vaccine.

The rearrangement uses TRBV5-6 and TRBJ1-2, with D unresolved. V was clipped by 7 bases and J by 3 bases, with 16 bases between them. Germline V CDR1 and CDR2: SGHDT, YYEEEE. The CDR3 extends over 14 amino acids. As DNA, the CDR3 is TGTGCCAGCTTCCAAATGGGTCGCGACTATGGCTACACCTTC. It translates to CASFQMGRDYGYTF. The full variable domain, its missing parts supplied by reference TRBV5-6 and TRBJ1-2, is DAGVTQSPTHLIKTRGQQVTLRCSPKSGHDTVSWYQQALGQGPQFIFQYYEEEERQRGNFPDRFSGHQFPNYSSELNVNALLLGDSALYLCASFQMGRDYGYTFGSGTRLTVV.

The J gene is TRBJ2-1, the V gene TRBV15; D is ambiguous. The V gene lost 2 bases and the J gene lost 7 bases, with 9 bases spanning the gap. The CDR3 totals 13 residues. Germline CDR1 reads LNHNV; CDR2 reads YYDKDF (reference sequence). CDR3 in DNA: TGTGCCACCAGCAGATTCGACTTTAATGAGCAGTTCTTC. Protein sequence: CATSRFDFNEQFF.

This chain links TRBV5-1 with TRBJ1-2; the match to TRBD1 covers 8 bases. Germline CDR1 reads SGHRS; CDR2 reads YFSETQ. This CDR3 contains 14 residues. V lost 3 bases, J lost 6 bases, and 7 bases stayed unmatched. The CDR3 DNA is TGCGCCAGCAGCTCCTGGACAGGGTCGGATGGCTACACCTTC. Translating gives CASSSWTGSDGYTF.

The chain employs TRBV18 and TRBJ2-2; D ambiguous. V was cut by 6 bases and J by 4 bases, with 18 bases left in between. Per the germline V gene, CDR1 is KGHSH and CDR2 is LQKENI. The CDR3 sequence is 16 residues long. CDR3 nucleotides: TGTGCCAGCTCGGTAACGGACGGCGGAAGCACCGGGGAGCTGTTTTTT. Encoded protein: CASSVTDGGSTGELFF.

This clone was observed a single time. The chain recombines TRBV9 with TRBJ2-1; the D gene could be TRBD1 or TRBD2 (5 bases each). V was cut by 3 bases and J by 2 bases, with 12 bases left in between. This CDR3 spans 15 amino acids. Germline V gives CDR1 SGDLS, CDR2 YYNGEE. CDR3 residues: CASSDRRTPYNEQFF. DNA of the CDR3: TGTGCCAGCAGCGACAGGAGGACACCCTACAATGAGCAGTTCTTC.

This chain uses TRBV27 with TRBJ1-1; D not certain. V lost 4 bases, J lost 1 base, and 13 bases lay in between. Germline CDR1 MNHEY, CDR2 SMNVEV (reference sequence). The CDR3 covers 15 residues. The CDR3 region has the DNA TGTGCCAGCAGTTCGCCTCAGGCGGGGAACACTGAAGCTTTCTTT. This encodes CASSSPQAGNTEAFF.

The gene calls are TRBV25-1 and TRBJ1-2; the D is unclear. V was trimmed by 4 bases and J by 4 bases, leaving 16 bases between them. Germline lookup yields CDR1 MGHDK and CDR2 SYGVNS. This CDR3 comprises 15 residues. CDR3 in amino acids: CASSVSLGYGYGYTF. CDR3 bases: TGTGCCAGCAGTGTTTCACTAGGCTACGGCTATGGCTACACCTTC.

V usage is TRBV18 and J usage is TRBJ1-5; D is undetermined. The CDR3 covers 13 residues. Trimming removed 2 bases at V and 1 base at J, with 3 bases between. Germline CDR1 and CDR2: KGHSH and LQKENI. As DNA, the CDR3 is TGTGCCAGCTCACCATCCAGCAATCAGCCCCAGCATTTT. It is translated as CASSPSSNQPQHF.

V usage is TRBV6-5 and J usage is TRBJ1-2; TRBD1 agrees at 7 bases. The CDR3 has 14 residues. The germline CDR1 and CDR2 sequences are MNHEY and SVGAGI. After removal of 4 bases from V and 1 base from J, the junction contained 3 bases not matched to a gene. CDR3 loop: CASSWGQLNYGYTF. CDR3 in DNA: TGTGCCAGCAGTTGGGGACAGCTTAACTATGGCTACACCTTC.

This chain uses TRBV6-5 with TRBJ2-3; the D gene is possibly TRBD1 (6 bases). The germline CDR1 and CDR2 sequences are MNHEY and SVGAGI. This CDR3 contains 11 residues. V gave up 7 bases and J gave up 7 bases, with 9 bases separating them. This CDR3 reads CASNRENTQYF. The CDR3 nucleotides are TGTGCCAGCAACAGGGAAAATACGCAGTATTTT.

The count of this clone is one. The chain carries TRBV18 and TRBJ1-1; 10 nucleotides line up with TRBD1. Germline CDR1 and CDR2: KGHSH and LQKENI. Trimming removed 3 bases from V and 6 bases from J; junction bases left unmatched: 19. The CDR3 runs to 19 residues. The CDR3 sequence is CASSPRSGLGTGEGSEAFF. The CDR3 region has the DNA TGTGCCAGCTCACCCCGATCGGGGCTTGGGACAGGGGAAGGCTCTGAAGCTTTCTTT.

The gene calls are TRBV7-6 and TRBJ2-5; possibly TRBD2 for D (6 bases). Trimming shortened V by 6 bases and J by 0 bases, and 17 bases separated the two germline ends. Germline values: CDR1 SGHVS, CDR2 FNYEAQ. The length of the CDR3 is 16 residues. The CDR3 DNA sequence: TGTGCCAGCAGTTTGCTTATTTTAGCGGACCAAGAGACCCAGTACTTC. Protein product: CASSLLILADQETQYF.

CDR3 loop: CSVSPRQAVGYTF. The CDR3 region has the DNA TGCAGCGTCTCTCCCAGACAGGCCGTTGGCTACACCTTC. The chain couples TRBV29-1 to TRBJ1-2; D possibly corresponds to TRBD1 (6 bases). With 6 bases removed from V and 7 bases from J, the gap between germline ends came to 18 bases. The germline CDR1 and CDR2 sequences are SQVTM and ANQGSEA. This CDR3 is 13 amino acids long.

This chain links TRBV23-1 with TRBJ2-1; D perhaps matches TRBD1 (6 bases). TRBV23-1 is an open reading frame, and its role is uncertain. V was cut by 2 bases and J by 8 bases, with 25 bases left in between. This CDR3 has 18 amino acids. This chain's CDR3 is CASSQQYAEGGKRDEQFF. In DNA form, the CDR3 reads TGCGCCAGCAGTCAACAATACGCCGAAGGGGGTAAAAGGGATGAGCAGTTCTTC.

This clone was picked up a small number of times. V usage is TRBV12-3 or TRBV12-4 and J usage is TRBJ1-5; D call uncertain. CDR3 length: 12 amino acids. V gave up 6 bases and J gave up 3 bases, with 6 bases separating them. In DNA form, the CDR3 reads TGTGCCAGCAGCCTTAACAATCAGCCCCAGCATTTT. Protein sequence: CASSLNNQPQHF.

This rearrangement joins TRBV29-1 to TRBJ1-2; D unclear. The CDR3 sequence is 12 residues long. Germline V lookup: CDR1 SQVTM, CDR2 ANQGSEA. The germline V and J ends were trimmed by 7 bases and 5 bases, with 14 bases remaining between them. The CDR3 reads CSGGGGSYGYTF. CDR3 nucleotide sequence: TGCAGCGGGGGAGGTGGGAGTTATGGCTACACCTTC.

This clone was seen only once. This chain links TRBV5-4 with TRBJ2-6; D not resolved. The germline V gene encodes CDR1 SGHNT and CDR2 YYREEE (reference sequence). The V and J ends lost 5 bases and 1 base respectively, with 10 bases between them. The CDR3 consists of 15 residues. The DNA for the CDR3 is TGTGCCAGCAGAACGACGCTGTCTGGGGCCAACGTCCTGACTTTC. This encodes CASRTTLSGANVLTF.

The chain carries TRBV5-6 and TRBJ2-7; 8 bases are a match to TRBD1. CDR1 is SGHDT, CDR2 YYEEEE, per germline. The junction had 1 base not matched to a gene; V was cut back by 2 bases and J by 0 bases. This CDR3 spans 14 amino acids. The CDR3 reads CASSFGTGSYEQYF. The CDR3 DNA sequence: TGTGCCAGCAGCTTCGGGACAGGCTCCTACGAGCAGTACTTC.

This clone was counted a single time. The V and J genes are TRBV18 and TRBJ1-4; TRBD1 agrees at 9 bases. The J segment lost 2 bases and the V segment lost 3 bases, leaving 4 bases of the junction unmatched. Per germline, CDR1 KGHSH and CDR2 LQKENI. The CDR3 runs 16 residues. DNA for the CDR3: TGTGCCAGCTCACCTCCCGGGACAGGGACTAATGAAAAACTGTTTTTT. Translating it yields CASSPPGTGTNEKLFF.

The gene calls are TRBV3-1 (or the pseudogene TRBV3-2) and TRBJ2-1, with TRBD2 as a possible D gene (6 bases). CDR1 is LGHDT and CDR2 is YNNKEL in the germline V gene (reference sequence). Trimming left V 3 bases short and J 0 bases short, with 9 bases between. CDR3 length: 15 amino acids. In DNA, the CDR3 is TGTGCCAGCAGCCATCTAGCGAGCTCCTACAATGAGCAGTTCTTC. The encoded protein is CASSHLASSYNEQFF.

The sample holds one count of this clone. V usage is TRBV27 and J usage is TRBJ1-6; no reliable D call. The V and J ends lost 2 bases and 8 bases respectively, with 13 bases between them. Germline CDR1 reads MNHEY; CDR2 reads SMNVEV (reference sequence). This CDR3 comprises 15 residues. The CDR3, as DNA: TGTGCCAGCAGTTTAAGGTCAGCTCGCGATTCACCCCTCCACTTT. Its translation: CASSLRSARDSPLHF.